This entry concerns a single TCR beta chain. These data originate in a study of control samples from healthy donors and cancer patients. Produced via immunoSEQ multiplex PCR; TCRdb's table is partial and in-frame only. The sample holds 85,000 to 90,000 clones; around nine tenths are singletons and the top ten take roughly 21%. The CDR3 length is 14 residues. The chain couples TRBV21-1 to TRBJ1-4; TRBD1, the D gene given by the table, was not confirmed from the DNA. TRBV21-1 represents a pseudogene. This sequence was found in a man aged 25-45 years in good health. The source material was blood. CDR3 sequence reads: CASSKAQQLEKLFF. CDR3 sequence (DNA): TGTGCCAGCAGCAAAGCGCAACAGCTCGAAAAACTGTTTTTT.